This T cell receptor beta chain is drawn from a study of blood T cells in healthy people across ages. Primed by a sample-barcoded 5' primer and a J-beta primer mix, a second PCR proceeded for roughly 6 to 12 cycles. Every cDNA molecule carried a tag from a template-switch adaptor bearing 12 random nucleotides. MiXCR, applied by TCRdb to the 5' RACE reads, yields one record per CDR3 protein. The sample consists of about 930,000 distinct CDR3 sequences, about 29% of them appearing once. In its sample, this clonotype was seen many times. The trim removed 0 bases at V and 4 bases at J, leaving 5 bases unmatched. CDR1 MNHEY and CDR2 SVGEGT come from the germline V gene. The CDR3 consists of 15 residues. The sample was also reused in another study, on T cells of mothers and their children. That study reports: About six children, together with their three healthy Caucasian mothers, made up the donors. In related and unrelated pairs alike, thymic selection shapes TCR recombination output, with inherited differences minor.

This chain joins TRBV6-2 or TRBV6-3 and TRBJ2-7; 8 nucleotides match TRBD1. The specimen sequenced was blood. This sequence was found in a woman aged 40 to 50 in good health. The CDR3 DNA reads TGTGCCAGCAGTTACTCGGGGACAGGAACTTACGAGCAGTACTTC. Its protein is CASSYSGTGTYEQYF.